The rows below give T cell receptor beta chains drawn from one sample of a study of CD8 T cells in ankylosing spondylitis. In TCRdb, the 5' RACE reads were re-called with MiXCR into one record per CDR3 protein. Of roughly 490,000 distinct CDR3 sequences in the sample, approximately 5% were seen once. The specimen was blood, either unsorted or a sorted T cell fraction (not recorded which). The receptors here all came from a male donor with ankylosing spondylitis. Each CDR3 is given with its conserved first and last residue. Each record gives: V gene, CDR3 protein.

v_gene: TRBV18
CDR3aa: CASSPMAQSQGQPQHF

v_gene: TRBV5-1
CDR3aa: CASSLGSGENTIYF

v_gene: TRBV25-1
CDR3aa: CASSEYREGPNYGYTF

v_gene: TRBV7-2
CDR3aa: CASSVTGGTEAFF

v_gene: TRBV6-2/TRBV6-3
CDR3aa: CASSSMVARGGYEQYF

v_gene: TRBV7-9
CDR3aa: CAGSTGAWNNYGYTF

v_gene: TRBV7-4
CDR3aa: CASSPRTGPYQPQHF

v_gene: TRBV10-3
CDR3aa: CAISESGQGLGYEQYF

v_gene: TRBV3-1
CDR3aa: CASSRDGTYGYTF

v_gene: TRBV9
CDR3aa: CASSVDGQGNSPLHF

v_gene: TRBV5-1
CDR3aa: CASSLETPWETGELFF

v_gene: TRBV6-5
CDR3aa: CASSYGGLLGSGNTIYF

v_gene: TRBV7-2
CDR3aa: CASSPYRDNEQYF

v_gene: TRBV29-1
CDR3aa: CSVMEGMDTEAFF

v_gene: TRBV28
CDR3aa: CASSFRRAPPYYEQYF

v_gene: TRBV25-1
CDR3aa: CATQGNTEAFF

v_gene: TRBV7-9
CDR3aa: CASSLGAVQPQHF

v_gene: TRBV7-2
CDR3aa: CASSPGTGGRNSPLHF

v_gene: TRBV29-1
CDR3aa: CSVEDPGLEAQYF

v_gene: TRBV20-1
CDR3aa: CSAEYRDGYTF

v_gene: TRBV28
CDR3aa: CASRELSTEAFF

v_gene: TRBV7-2
CDR3aa: CASSLGRRLNTGELFF

v_gene: TRBV5-5
CDR3aa: CASSGRQVQETQYF

v_gene: TRBV12-3/TRBV12-4
CDR3aa: CASTTGTAFNYGYTF

v_gene: TRBV20-1
CDR3aa: CSAYGQDQETQYF

v_gene: TRBV20-1
CDR3aa: CSARGGFTADGYTF

v_gene: TRBV21-1
CDR3aa: CASSAPRRSEAFF

v_gene: TRBV6-1
CDR3aa: CASRRRQNTGELFF

v_gene: TRBV12-3/TRBV12-4
CDR3aa: CASSLGGLADYEQYF

v_gene: TRBV7-8
CDR3aa: CASSLGATSGTVDEQFF

v_gene: TRBV4-3
CDR3aa: CASSQEPLIPEAFF

v_gene: TRBV7-2
CDR3aa: CASSFRTVQETQYF

v_gene: TRBV5-4
CDR3aa: CASSGRDYGTDTQYF

v_gene: TRBV5-1
CDR3aa: CASSAGEALGNTIYF

v_gene: TRBV4-3
CDR3aa: CASSQDTGGGYEQYF

v_gene: TRBV6-2/TRBV6-3
CDR3aa: CASSFPDRPTNYGYTF

v_gene: TRBV29-1
CDR3aa: CSVEDLLVPPGYTF

v_gene: TRBV7-9
CDR3aa: CASSRSRDYGYTF

v_gene: TRBV5-5
CDR3aa: CASSLTPITYEQYF

v_gene: TRBV12-3/TRBV12-4
CDR3aa: CASQRGLKDTQYF

v_gene: TRBV5-1
CDR3aa: CASSLVGIRQETQYF

v_gene: TRBV20-1
CDR3aa: CCARDWGRGAQETQYF

v_gene: TRBV4-2
CDR3aa: CASSQVRQGGLEQFF

v_gene: TRBV6-6
CDR3aa: CASSYFPNQPQHF

v_gene: TRBV20-1
CDR3aa: CSARWDVDTEAFF

v_gene: TRBV5-1
CDR3aa: CASSLVGSNYEQYF